The 8 T cell receptor beta chains given below trace back to one sample, sequenced in a study of Graves' ophthalmopathy and Graves' hyperthyroidism. For repertoire sequencing, the TCR beta CDR3 regions were amplified from RNA transcripts. After a first-round RT-PCR with HTBI primers, a second-round multiplex PCR was run. MiXCR was run by TCRdb on the multiplex PCR reads, yielding one entry per CDR3 protein. The repertoire has about 370,000 distinct CDR3 sequences, about 17% of them found once; the top ten carry 1.6%. Specimen: peripheral blood. All receptors derive from a woman between 18 and 29 years old with Graves' ophthalmopathy.

The table lists this clonotype with many counts. The chain uses TRBV12-3 or TRBV12-4 and TRBJ2-7; unclear D gene. V was cut by 6 bases and J by 0 bases, with 9 bases left in between. The CDR3 has 13 amino acids. The CDR3 region is CASSRESSYEQYF. DNA for the CDR3: TGTGCCAGCAGCCGTGAGAGCTCCTACGAGCAGTACTTC.

This clonotype has ten or more counts. V gene TRBV6-2 or TRBV6-3 combines with J gene TRBJ2-5, with TRBD2 as a possible D gene (5 bases). CDR3 length: 12 amino acids. From germline, CDR1 is MNHEY and CDR2 SVGEGT. With 2 bases removed from V and 4 bases from J, the gap between germline ends came to 5 bases. CDR3 protein: CASSYAGETQYF. CDR3 bases: TGTGCCAGCAGTTACGCGGGAGAGACCCAGTACTTC.

At least ten counts were recorded for this clonotype. The CDR3 loop reads CSARGRENQPQHF. CDR3 nucleotide sequence: TGCAGTGCCCGGGGGCGGGAGAATCAGCCCCAGCATTTT. The chain links TRBV20-1 to TRBJ1-5; the D gene is possibly TRBD1 (6 bases). V gave up 6 bases and J gave up 4 bases, with 13 bases separating them. In germline, CDR1 is DFQATT, CDR2 SNEGSKA (reference sequence). The CDR3 has 13 amino acids.

This clonotype was counted at least ten times. The CDR3 DNA reads as TGTGCCAGCAGCTTTGACAGGGGTACCTACGAGCAGTACTTC. Protein product: CASSFDRGTYEQYF. J is TRBJ2-7 and V is TRBV11-2, with 8 bases matching TRBD1. The trim removed 3 bases at V and 2 bases at J, leaving 3 bases unmatched. The CDR3 contains 14 residues. From germline, CDR1 is SGHAT and CDR2 FQNNGV.

The table lists this clonotype with many counts. V is TRBV4-3 and J is TRBJ2-5; 11 bases are shared with TRBD2. V shed 3 bases, J shed 5 bases, and the junction held 5 bases outside the gene matches. This CDR3 is 15 amino acids long. Germline CDR1 LGHNA, CDR2 YSLEER. CDR3 in DNA: TGCGCCAGCAGCCAGGAACTAGCGGGAGTGGAGACCCAGTACTTC. This encodes CASSQELAGVETQYF.

This clonotype appeared many times. The V and J genes are TRBV7-2 and TRBJ1-1; D is unclear. The CDR3 is 11 residues long. V was pared by 5 bases and J by 10 bases, with 11 bases between. Germline CDR1 SGHTA, CDR2 FQGNSA. In DNA form, the CDR3 reads TGTGCCAGCAGCCCCTCTGTGGGAGCTTTCTTT. It specifies CASSPSVGAFF.

This clonotype was counted a few times. V and J are TRBV28 and TRBJ2-7; D perhaps matches TRBD1 (6 bases). The germline gives CDR1 MDHEN, CDR2 SYDVKM. V was pared by 6 bases and J by 2 bases, with 23 bases between. CDR3 size: 17 residues. The CDR3 DNA sequence: TGTGCCAGCAGGAACAGGGCGGTCAGGTGGGAAACCTACGAGCAGTACTTC. Protein sequence: CASRNRAVRWETYEQYF.

The rearrangement joins TRBV20-1 to TRBJ1-2; TRBD1 is a possible D gene (5 bases). The CDR3 is 13 residues long. V was cut by 1 base and J by 8 bases, with 14 bases left in between. The germline CDR1 and CDR2 sequences are DFQATT and SNEGSKA (reference sequence). Here the CDR3 DNA reads TGCAGTGCTAGAGCTAGCCGGGGGATCGGCTACACCTTC. Translated: CSARASRGIGYTF.